This T cell receptor beta chain comes out of a study of metastatic and nonmetastatic thyroid tumors. This CDR3 has 13 residues. Germline-derived CDR1 and CDR2 are SGHRS and YFSETQ. Trimming stripped 0 bases from V and 2 bases from J, with 5 bases between. Each patient went into thyroid surgery without having received any treatment. The authors' processing: Researchers built a distant-metastasis classifier for papillary thyroid cancer that drew on CDR3 differences across clinicopathological groups. TCRdb recomputed clones from the PCR reads via MiXCR. These V and J calls originate from TCRdb's pipeline instead of the authors' own analysis. The sample has tens of thousands of clones, about 3.8% seen once. This clone was seen at least ten times.

The rearrangement links TRBV5-1 to TRBJ2-5, with D unclear. This sequence originates from a female donor with papillary thyroid cancer or a benign thyroid nodule (not recorded which). Some clones in this sample may be carry-over from other donors' samples. The sample consisted of blood. This CDR3 reads CASSLEPQETQYF. CDR3 in DNA: TGCGCCAGCAGCTTGGAACCACAAGAGACCCAGTACTTC.